These T cell receptor beta chains were read from a single sample in a study of T cell repertoires in breast cancer. TCRdb reanalysed the emulsion pairing reads using MiXCR and keeps one entry per CDR3 protein. The repertoire holds approximately 37,000 distinct CDR3 sequences, with roughly 44% as singletons. The source material was CD8+ T cells. The receptor source for this set is a pool of human donors with breast cancer or a healthy control (not recorded which). Both conserved end residues are part of each CDR3. D genes are given only for firm matches. Clone size is shown for a subset of rows, as once, few, many or a class of expanded clone.

-	TRBV5-4	TRBD1	TRBJ1-1	TGTGCCAGCAGGAAAGACAGGGGTGACACTGAAGCTTTCTTT	CASRKDRGDTEAFF
-	TRBV2	TRBD1	TRBJ2-1	TGTGCCAGCGGTTGGGACAGGGCGTCCCACAATGAGCAGTTCTTC	CASGWDRASHNEQFF
many	TRBV6-2/TRBV6-3	-	TRBJ2-1	TGTGCCAGCAGCCTCCGGCCCTCGAGCTCCTACAATGAGCAGTTCTTC	CASSLRPSSSYNEQFF
-	TRBV5-6	-	TRBJ2-5	TGTGCCAGCAGCTTGGCCTCCGGGGCAGAGACCCAGTACTTC	CASSLASGAETQYF
-	TRBV27	-	TRBJ1-6	TGTGCCAGCAGCACCGAGGGGGGTTGTAATTCACCCCTCCACTTT	CASSTEGGCNSPLHF
few	TRBV2	-	TRBJ2-3	TGTGCCAGCGGCCGGGACAAACGCACAGATACGCAGTATTTT	CASGRDKRTDTQYF
-	TRBV20-1	-	TRBJ1-5	TGCAGTGCTAGAGATAGCGGGGGCAATCAGCCCCAGCATTTT	CSARDSGGNQPQHF
-	TRBV28	TRBD1	TRBJ1-1	TGTGCCAGCAGGCCTACGGACAGGGAGCGAGAAGCTTTCTTT	CASRPTDREREAFF
-	TRBV12-5	-	TRBJ2-5	TGTGCTAGTGGTTTGCTCTCGACCGCCACAAAAGCGACCCAGTACTTC	CASGLLSTATKATQYF
-	TRBV18	TRBD1	TRBJ1-2	TGTGCCAGCTCACCCCTGACAGGGGGCCCTGGCTACACCTTC	CASSPLTGGPGYTF
-	TRBV4-2	-	TRBJ1-5	TGTGCCAGCAGCCAAGATCAGGATTATCAGCCCCAGCATTTT	CASSQDQDYQPQHF
many	TRBV6-1	-	TRBJ2-3	TGTGCCAGCGGCCAAGACGGGGAAGATACGCAGTATTTT	CASGQDGEDTQYF
-	TRBV6-1	-	TRBJ2-1	TGTGCCAGCAGCTCGCGGGGCTGGAATGAGCAGTTCTTC	CASSSRGWNEQFF
once	TRBV6-5	-	TRBJ2-2	TGTGCCAGCAGTAAAGTTAACGGGGAGCTGTTTTTT	CASSKVNGELFF
-	TRBV4-2	-	TRBJ2-1	TGTGCCAGCAGCCAAGATCTAGTAGTGTCGGGCAATGAGCAGTTCTTC	CASSQDLVVSGNEQFF
-	TRBV2	TRBD2	TRBJ2-6	TGTGCCAGCAGTGCCCGGACTAGCGGGATAAGGGCTGGGGCCAACGTCCTGACTTTC	CASSARTSGIRAGANVLTF
-	TRBV2	-	TRBJ2-1	TGTGCCAGCGGGGGGGTGTCCAGGGGGATCGATGAGCAGTTCTTC	CASGGVSRGIDEQFF
-	TRBV5-4	-	TRBJ1-6	TGTGCCAGCAGCTTGGGCCAGGGCAATTCACCCCTCCACTTT	CASSLGQGNSPLHF
-	TRBV4-1	-	TRBJ1-2	TGCGCCAGCAGCCAAGAAGGGGCCCAGGACATCTTTTTTGGCTACACCTTC	CASSQEGAQDIFFGYTF
few	TRBV6-5	TRBD1	TRBJ1-2	TGTGCCAGCAGTTACTCCCCAGGGGGACCCTATGGCTACACCTTC	CASSYSPGGPYGYTF
-	TRBV20-1	-	TRBJ2-1	TGCAGTGCTGCTCACGGACTGGGGGTCTACAATGAGCAGTTCTTC	CSAAHGLGVYNEQFF
-	TRBV20-1	-	TRBJ2-1	TGCGGTGCTAGGGCAAGACTACTCGATGAGCAGTTCTTC	CGARARLLDEQFF
few	TRBV20-1	-	TRBJ1-6	TGCAGTGCTAGATTCCAAGTCGCCCTCCACTTT	CSARFQVALHF
few	TRBV15	-	TRBJ2-3	TGTGCCACCAGCAGAGATTCTAGCCGGGTGATAGATACGCAGTATTTT	CATSRDSSRVIDTQYF
few	TRBV28	-	TRBJ1-4	TGTGCCAGCAAGGCGGCTACTAAGGCAACTAATGAAAAACTGTTTTTT	CASKAATKATNEKLFF
-	TRBV29-1	-	TRBJ2-3	TGCAGCGTTGCCTCCACCCAAACAGATATGCAGTATTTT	CSVASTQTDMQYF
-	TRBV19	-	TRBJ1-1	TGTGCCAGTAGTGCGGGGTACACTGAAGCTTTCTTT	CASSAGYTEAFF
-	TRBV14	TRBD2	TRBJ2-1	TGTGCCAGCAGCCAAGCGTCTAGCGGGCGGGGAGAGCAGTTCTTC	CASSQASSGRGEQFF
many	TRBV27	-	TRBJ1-1	TGTGCCAGCAGAGGTCCTTTTGAAGCTTTCTTT	CASRGPFEAFF
few	TRBV6-1	TRBD2	TRBJ2-5	TGTGCCAGCAGTCCTTGGACTAGCGGGGGGAAAGAGACCCAGTACTTC	CASSPWTSGGKETQYF
-	TRBV20-1	-	TRBJ2-5	TGCAGTGCTCCGCACCGGGATCAAGAGACCCAGTACTTC	CSAPHRDQETQYF
many	TRBV25-1	TRBD1	TRBJ2-2	TGTGCCAGCAGGAAGACAGGGACGAACACCGGGGAGCTGTTTTTT	CASRKTGTNTGELFF
-	TRBV15	-	TRBJ2-1	TGTGCCACCAGCCGCCCCCGGGACGGGGCCTACAATGAGCAGTTCTTC	CATSRPRDGAYNEQFF
-	TRBV20-1	TRBD1	TRBJ1-2	TGCAGTGCGACAGGGACTAACTATGGCTACACCTTC	CSATGTNYGYTF
-	TRBV20-1	TRBD1	TRBJ1-4	TGCAGTGCTAAGGGACAGGGATTTGAAAAACTGTTTTTT	CSAKGQGFEKLFF
-	TRBV25-1	-	TRBJ1-2	TGTGCCAGCAGTACCGGGACCGTCTATGGCTACACCTTC	CASSTGTVYGYTF
-	TRBV5-6	TRBD2	TRBJ2-3	TGTGCCAGCAAACCTAGCGGGAGAGGGACAGATACGCAGTATTTT	CASKPSGRGTDTQYF
-	TRBV5-4	-	TRBJ2-3	TGTGCCAGCAGCTTGGCAGAAGTCGTTTCGACAGATACGCAGTATTTT	CASSLAEVVSTDTQYF
once	TRBV27	TRBD1	TRBJ1-2	TGTGCCAGCAGTCCATCCGGGACAGGGGTTTACTATGGCTACACCTTC	CASSPSGTGVYYGYTF
few	TRBV7-2	-	TRBJ2-3	TGTGCCAGCAGCTTATCCGGTATAGAAGATACGCAGTATTTT	CASSLSGIEDTQYF
few	TRBV12-3/TRBV12-4	-	TRBJ2-1	TGTGCCAGCAGTTTAGCGGGTCTTGGGGACAATGAGCAGTTCTTC	CASSLAGLGDNEQFF
-	TRBV11-1	-	TRBJ1-6	TGTGCCAGCAGCTTAATTACAGACTACCCACCCCTCCACTTT	CASSLITDYPPLHF
once	TRBV6-1	-	TRBJ2-3	TGTGCCAGCAGTTTACAAGCGCACACAGATACGCAGTATTTT	CASSLQAHTDTQYF
-	TRBV11-3	-	TRBJ1-1	TGTGCCAGCAGCCAACTCCAGGGTCGGGAGGAAGCTTTCTTT	CASSQLQGREEAFF
-	TRBV6-1	-	TRBJ2-1	TGTGCCAGCAGTGGCCGCGGCAATGAGCAGTTCTTC	CASSGRGNEQFF
-	TRBV29-1	-	TRBJ1-2	TGCAGCGTTGAACACTATGGCTACACCTTC	CSVEHYGYTF
many	TRBV6-2/TRBV6-3	-	TRBJ2-1	TGTGCCAGCAGCTACGGATACAATGAGCAGTTCTTC	CASSYGYNEQFF
-	TRBV20-1	TRBD2	TRBJ2-7	TGCAGTGCTAGGGGACTAGCGATTTACGAGCAGTACTTC	CSARGLAIYEQYF
-	TRBV20-1	-	TRBJ2-7	TGCAGTGCTAGAGGCGGGGTAAGCTCCTACGAGCAGTACTTC	CSARGGVSSYEQYF
-	TRBV6-6	-	TRBJ2-6	TGTGCCAGCAGTTACTCGATTGGGACTGGCTCTGGGGCCAACGTCCTGACTTTC	CASSYSIGTGSGANVLTF
-	TRBV20-1	TRBD2	TRBJ2-3	TGCAGTGCTAGTCCTAGCGGGGGGAACACAGATACGCAGTATTTT	CSASPSGGNTDTQYF